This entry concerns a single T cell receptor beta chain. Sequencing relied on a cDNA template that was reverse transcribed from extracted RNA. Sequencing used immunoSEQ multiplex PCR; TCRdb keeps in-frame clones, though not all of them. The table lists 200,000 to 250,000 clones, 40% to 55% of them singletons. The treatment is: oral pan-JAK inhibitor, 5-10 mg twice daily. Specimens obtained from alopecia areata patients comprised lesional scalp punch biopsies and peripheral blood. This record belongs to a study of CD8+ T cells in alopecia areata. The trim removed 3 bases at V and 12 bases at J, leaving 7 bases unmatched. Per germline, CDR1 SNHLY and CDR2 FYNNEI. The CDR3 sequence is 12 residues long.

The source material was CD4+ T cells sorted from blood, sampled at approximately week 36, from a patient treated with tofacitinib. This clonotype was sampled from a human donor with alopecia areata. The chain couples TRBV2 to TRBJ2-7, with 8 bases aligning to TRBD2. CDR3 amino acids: CASSEERETPYF. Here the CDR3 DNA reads TGTGCCAGCAGTGAGGAGCGGGAGACTCCGTACTTC.